The 9 T cell receptor beta chains in this list originate from one sample, sequenced in a study of blood T cell repertoires in COVID-19. Repertoires were generated with immunoSEQ multiplex PCR, while TCRdb's copy carries only in-frame clones and drops some. The data hold around 330,000 clones, with about 91% observed a single time. Input material: peripheral blood. The receptors derive from a woman aged 25-40 years with COVID-19, enrolled during active disease.

The chain links TRBV7-2 to TRBJ1-1; D call uncertain. The CDR3 has 14 amino acids. The germline gives CDR1 SGHTA, CDR2 FQGNSA. Trimming shortened V by 3 bases and J by 3 bases, and 11 bases separated the two germline ends. CDR3 sequence (DNA): TGTGCCAGCAGCTTGGGAGGGATAGACACTGAAGCTTTCTTT. This codes for CASSLGGIDTEAFF.

The V call is TRBV13, the J call TRBJ2-1, with a weak D call TRBD2 (5 bases). The V gene lost 5 bases and the J gene lost 10 bases, with 21 bases spanning the gap. The CDR3 loop spans 15 amino acids. Per germline, CDR1 PRHDT and CDR2 FYEKMQ (reference sequence). CDR3 protein: CASSVNRERGYEQFF. As DNA, the CDR3 is TGTGCCAGCAGCGTAAATAGGGAGCGAGGGTACGAGCAGTTCTTC.

Notes on this clone: This same CDR3 is encoded by further DNA sequences in the sample. The chain links TRBV3-1 (or the pseudogene TRBV3-2) to TRBJ2-3, with 14 positions matching TRBD2. V trimming: 4 bases; J trimming: 2 bases; junction bases outside the gene matches: 14. The V gene's germline CDR1 is LGHDT and CDR2 YNNKEL (reference sequence). The CDR3 spans 20 residues. CDR3 region: CASSLKALGLAGAVTDTQYF. The CDR3 region has the DNA TGTGCCAGCAGCCTAAAGGCCTTGGGACTAGCGGGGGCCGTCACAGATACGCAGTATTTT.

Of note for this clone: At one end the junction does not follow the germline gene, possibly because of a read error. The V gene is TRBV7-7, the J gene TRBJ2-5, with D unresolved. Germline CDR1 and CDR2: SSHAT and FNYEAQ (reference sequence). The CDR3 spans 12 residues. The CDR3 spells CASSSRSGTQYF. CDR3 DNA: TGTGCTAGCAGCTCCCGGTCGGGGACCCAGTACTTC.

The chain recombines TRBV2 with TRBJ2-4, with 9 bases that match TRBD2. J lost 5 bases, V lost 11 bases, and 13 bases had no gene match. The CDR3 is 15 amino acids. Germline V lookup: CDR1 SNHLY, CDR2 FYNNEI. CDR3 bases: TGTGCCGGTGCCTTGCGGGGGGGCCCGGAAAACATTCAGTACTTC. This translates into CAGALRGGPENIQYF.

This clone has a single count. The J gene is TRBJ1-1, the V gene TRBV7-2; TRBD1 is a possible D gene (6 bases). The CDR3 totals 14 residues. Germline assignment: CDR1 SGHTA and CDR2 FQGNSA. Trimming removed 1 base from V and 10 bases from J, with 16 bases in between. The CDR3 nucleotides read TGTGCCAGCAGCTTAGGACGAACAGGGAGGGTAGCTTTCTTT. This codes for CASSLGRTGRVAFF.

The V gene is TRBV24-1, the J gene TRBJ1-2; D possibly corresponds to TRBD1 (6 bases). The CDR3 runs to 13 residues. The germline V gene encodes CDR1 KGHDR and CDR2 SFDVKD. V was pared by 5 bases and J by 6 bases, with 12 bases between. CDR3 DNA: TGTGCCACCAGTGCTCAGGGGCAGGATGGCTACACCTTC. It yields the protein CATSAQGQDGYTF.

The genes are TRBV6-4 and TRBJ1-6; D gene unclear. CDR3 length: 17 residues. Trimming stripped 2 bases from V and 5 bases from J, with 16 bases between. Germline V gene data show CDR1 as MRHNA and CDR2 as SNTAGT. The CDR3 sequence: CASSDDQPERNNSPLHF. The CDR3 nucleotides read TGTGCCAGCAGTGACGATCAACCGGAGCGAAATAATTCACCCCTCCACTTT.

V is TRBV23-1 and J is TRBJ2-7; 8 nucleotides line up with TRBD1. TRBV23-1 is an open reading frame whose function is uncertain. The ends lost 3 bases at V and 3 bases at J; junction bases unmatched: 1. The CDR3 has 13 amino acids. The CDR3 DNA sequence: TGCGCCAGCAGTCAGGACAGGGACTACGAGCAGTACGTC. Translation: CASSQDRDYEQYV.